This T cell receptor (beta chain) was captured in a study of blood T cell repertoires in COVID-19. Background on the study: Sites across the United States, Italy and Spain contributed samples from acute and convalescent COVID-19. T cells, B-cell-depleted T cells, or PBMCs supplied cDNA or gDNA.

V lost 6 bases and J lost 7; bases outside the gene matches: 9. The CDR3 is made up of 15 amino acids. Germline V gene data show CDR1 as MDHEN and CDR2 as SYDVKM. In the source study's methods: How many nucleated cells were present was estimated from reference gene primer amplification. Method: immunoSEQ multiplex PCR; TCRdb's copy keeps in-frame clones and lacks some. V and J calls and clone size are copied from that table; D and trimming were computed from the DNA. The sample gives around 200,000 clones, 89% of which show up once; 5.5% to 7.5% is in the top ten. Sequenced: peripheral blood. The clonotype originates from a man in his forties with acute or convalescent COVID-19. The chain is built from TRBV28 and TRBJ1-6; 7 positions agree with TRBD1. CDR3 in amino acids: CASSPSTGWNSPLHF. As DNA, the CDR3 is TGTGCCAGCAGCCCCTCGACAGGGTGGAATTCACCCCTCCACTTT. Full variable domain (remainder filled in from reference TRBV28 and TRBJ1-6): DVKVTQSSRYLVKRTGEKVFLECVQDMDHENMFWYRQDPGLGLRLIYFSYDVKMKEKGDIPEGYSVSREKKERFSLILESASTNQTSMYLCASSPSTGWNSPLHFGNGTRLTVT.